A selection of T cell receptor beta chains follows, all from one sample in a study of T cells in Graves' hyperthyroidism and ophthalmopathy. TCRdb reprocessed the multiplex PCR reads via MiXCR and lists one record per CDR3 protein. This repertoire shows some 490,000 distinct CDR3 sequences, less than 25% found once; its top ten account for under 55%. Sequencing input: blood. These receptors were collected from a woman aged 70-85 years with Graves' ophthalmopathy. Each CDR3 is given without its conserved first and last residue. Each record gives: V gene, J gene, clone size, CDR3 protein. Clone size is shown for a subset of rows, as once, few, many or a class of expanded clone.

TRBV5-1,TRBJ1-5,.,ASSLGPTGNQPQH
TRBV20-1,TRBJ1-1,few,SASSRFRPEAF
TRBV12-5,TRBJ2-7,once,ASGFQPSHEQY
TRBV30,TRBJ1-4,.,AWVSDEKLF
TRBV20-1,TRBJ2-4,few,SARVNQGHNIQY
TRBV11-2,TRBJ2-7,many,ASSLEGGGGNYEQY
TRBV6-1,TRBJ2-3,.,ASSDMATGGGTQY
TRBV10-3,TRBJ2-4,.,AISEPRRAAAKNIQY
TRBV20-1,TRBJ2-5,few,SAKLAASGRRQTQY
TRBV20-1,TRBJ1-5,.,SAQDGTLSNQPQH
TRBV6-1,TRBJ1-5,many,ASSESQGWGNQPQH
TRBV7-8,TRBJ1-1,.,ASSLGLGTGNTEAF
TRBV9,TRBJ2-1,.,ASSVDEGLVDEQF
TRBV4-3,TRBJ2-7,few,ASSQDKRTVQGQY
TRBV7-9,TRBJ2-3,few,ASSSDREADTQY
TRBV9,TRBJ1-1,.,ASSQHGAALNTEAF
TRBV7-9,TRBJ2-3,.,ASSFSGSEDTQY
TRBV28,TRBJ2-7,.,ASSLATLYEQY
TRBV28,TRBJ2-7,.,ASSQGTPSVSYEQY
TRBV28,TRBJ2-3,few,ASSGRGSGTDTQY
TRBV15,TRBJ1-5,.,ATSRTSWGRWQPQH
TRBV29-1,TRBJ2-6,many,SVEGGGANVLT
TRBV6-1,TRBJ2-7,few,ASSGTLTYEQY
TRBV30,TRBJ2-2,.,AWSAPSGRRAGELF
TRBV9,TRBJ2-5,few,ASSPTPAVLETQY
TRBV20-1,TRBJ1-1,few,SAKWTGGTEAF
TRBV7-2,TRBJ2-1,few,ASSLPLGLAGSGEQF
TRBV20-1,TRBJ2-7,many,SARQSRSYEQY
TRBV28,TRBJ1-4,.,ASSSGQGNEKLS
TRBV7-2,TRBJ1-1,many,ASSLGSEMNTEAF
TRBV28,TRBJ1-4,.,ASSLGSGGEEKLF
TRBV12-3/TRBV12-4,TRBJ2-2,many,ASSSSGLSGTGDTGELF
TRBV7-9,TRBJ2-2,few,ASSPRPGGILDTGELF
TRBV7-2,TRBJ2-3,few,ASSLEDTGTDTQY
TRBV12-3/TRBV12-4,TRBJ2-2,many,ASRPTGLAGDWNTGELF
TRBV28,TRBJ2-5,many,ASSSGQGPEGTQY
TRBV4-1,TRBJ2-1,.,ASSQVQGSYNEQF
TRBV2,TRBJ1-3,few,ASSARQNSGNTIY
TRBV7-9,TRBJ2-3,few,ASSLPQGIVWDTQY
TRBV20-1,TRBJ1-4,.,SAREAGEGEKLF
TRBV6-2/TRBV6-3,TRBJ2-2,many,ASRNRGTGELF
TRBV12-3/TRBV12-4,TRBJ2-5,few,ASREAGARQY
TRBV5-6,TRBJ1-1,many,ASSLALTEAF
TRBV28,TRBJ2-4,many,ASSSPGTLNIQY
TRBV7-2,TRBJ2-3,.,ASSPKPNSYTQY